Only a few counts were recorded for the clone carrying this T cell receptor (beta chain). The target antigen is unknown. This entry is derived from a study of human T cells and chemical hapten exposure. The time point was: patch test 2, 6 weeks after DPC sensitization. As for treatment: therapeutic diphenylcyclopropenone sensitization with weekly scalp DPC. Patch tests were applied only after blood draws. Study results and limitations: Large CDR3 similarity clusters arose significantly more often from expanded TCRs than from controls. Following DPC sensitization, TCRs present above 1 in 1000 frequency showed no change.

With 5 bases removed from V and 0 bases from J, the gap between germline ends came to 12 bases. This CDR3 spans 14 amino acids. CDR1 is DFQATT, CDR2 SNEGSKA, per germline (reference sequence). What the library attached to individual cDNA molecules were unique molecular identifiers. TCRdb redid the calling of the RACE reads with MiXCR, one entry per CDR3 protein. This table has approximately 90,000 distinct CDR3 sequences, 9.5% to 11% appearing once. The TCR originated in a man aged 35-49 years with alopecia areata. Some clones in this sample may be carry-over from other donors' samples. The chain is built from TRBV20-1 and TRBJ2-3; D is uncertain. Sequences were derived from whole blood, sampled in connection with sensitization to the hapten diphenylcyclopropenone (DPC). The CDR3 loop is CSAYSEGSTDTQYF. The CDR3 DNA reads TGCAGTGCTTACTCGGAAGGGAGCACAGATACGCAGTATTTT.